A single sample is the source of the 4 T cell receptor beta chains below, sequenced in a study of tumor-infiltrating lymphocytes in oesophageal squamous cell carcinoma. MiXCR, applied by TCRdb to the PCR reads, yields one record per CDR3 protein. The table has several thousand distinct CDR3 sequences, more than 13% seen once. The source material was esophageal tumor tissue. All receptors come from a male donor with esophageal squamous cell carcinoma.

As for this clonotype: Because it lacks the conserved phenylalanine or tryptophan at the end, this CDR3 is likely a read error. The limits of the CDR3 on the DNA are not certain, so only TCRdb's listed CDR3 is given. The chain has TRBV7-2 and TRBJ2-3; the D call of TRBD2 is as the table states it, not checked on the DNA. The CDR3 spans 14 amino acids, including both terminal residues. The germline V gene has CDR1 SGHTA and CDR2 FQGNSA. This chain's CDR3 is CASSLHHNEQFFGP.

The chain employs TRBV4-3 and TRBJ2-4; perhaps TRBD2 as D (5 bases). The length of the CDR3 is 14 residues. The germline V and J ends were trimmed by 2 bases and 5 bases, with 10 bases remaining between them. CDR1 LGHNA and CDR2 YSLEER come from the germline V gene. The CDR3 DNA reads TGCGCCAGCAGCCAATTCGGAGCGGAAAACATTCAGTACTTC. Amino acid sequence: CASSQFGAENIQYF.

This clonotype is deemed medium-sized. The CDR3: CASSKRTSGTAKNIQYF. Written as DNA, the CDR3 is TGTGCCAGCAGCAAAAGGACTAGCGGAACAGCCAAAAACATTCAGTACTTC. This rearrangement joins TRBV7-8 to TRBJ2-4; 10 bases match TRBD2. This CDR3 has 17 residues. V lost 5 bases and J lost 0; bases outside the gene matches: 7. CDR1 SGHVS and CDR2 FQNEAQ come from the germline V gene.

This clonotype is medium-sized within its sample. A much more abundant neighbour one base away suggests this may be a read error. The J gene is TRBJ2-7, the V gene TRBV12-3 or TRBV12-4; D ambiguous. V dropped 2 bases and J dropped 7 bases, with 6 bases sitting between them. The CDR3 spans 11 residues. Written as DNA, the CDR3 is TGTGCCAGCAGTTTAAGGGATGAGCAGTACTTC. It is translated as CASSLRDEQYF.